The 8 T cell receptor beta chains presented below share a single source sample, sequenced in a study of CD8 T cells in Susac syndrome (dated by TCRdb to between 2017 and 2020). To prepare the library, the immunoSEQ multiplex PCR assay was applied. RNA was extracted with the RNeasy kit and 0.5 to 1 ug was reverse transcribed using random hexamers. TCRdb trimmed public reads at Q25 via fastp, called clones via MiXCR and kept in-frame beta chains. Entries are consolidated by CDR3 protein sequence, retaining the most common genes and DNA. For this sample the table gives about 89,000 distinct CDR3 sequences, of which around 93% were detected only once. The top ten hold 0.32% of the sample. Sample: CD8+ T cells from PBMCs. The source of these receptors is a human donor in good health.

This clonotype was seen a single time. The chain recombines TRBV5-1 with TRBJ1-4, with D possibly TRBD1 on 5 matching bases. V shed 6 bases and J shed 5 bases, with 11 bases lying between them. The CDR3 is 13 residues long. From germline, CDR1 is SGHRS and CDR2 YFSETQ. CDR3 DNA: TGCGCCAGCACTGCAGGGACCAATGAAAAACTGTTTTTT. Its translation is CASTAGTNEKLFF.

V gene TRBV6-5 combines with J gene TRBJ2-7; D perhaps matches TRBD1 (5 bases). V lost 4 bases and J lost 5, with 12 bases in between. Germline V lookup: CDR1 MNHEY, CDR2 SVGAGI. The CDR3 covers 13 residues. This CDR3 is CASSSPGMDEQYF. The CDR3, as DNA: TGTGCCAGCAGTTCCCCAGGGATGGACGAGCAGTACTTC.

The V call is TRBV19, the J call TRBJ1-2; 8 bases are a match to TRBD1. CDR1 is LNHDA, CDR2 SQIVND, per germline (reference sequence). V lost 8 bases and J lost 4; bases outside the gene matches: 3. The CDR3 runs to 12 residues. This chain's CDR3 is CASRTGSYGYTF. CDR3 DNA: TGTGCCAGTCGGACAGGGAGCTATGGCTACACCTTC.

The CDR3 sequence: CASSLGTGGYQNTEAFF. In DNA, the CDR3 is TGTGCCAGCAGCCTCGGGACAGGTGGTTACCAAAACACTGAAGCTTTCTTT. The chain carries TRBV7-9 and TRBJ1-1, with TRBD1 matching 8 bases. The CDR3 is 17 amino acids. V gave up 5 bases and J gave up 2 bases; unmatched junction bases: 13. CDR1 SEHNR and CDR2 FQNEAQ come from the germline V gene (reference sequence).

CDR3 DNA sequence: TGTGCCAGCAGCTATTCCCGGACAGATGAAGCTTTCTTT. Its protein product is CASSYSRTDEAFF. V gene TRBV6-2 or TRBV6-3 combines with J gene TRBJ1-1; D is perhaps TRBD1 (6 bases). Trimming pared 6 bases from V and 7 bases from J, leaving 15 bases between. The germline CDR1 and CDR2 sequences are MNHEY and SVGEGT. This CDR3 has 13 residues.

The rearrangement links TRBV3-1 to TRBJ1-1, with 7 bases that match TRBD1. Losses at the gene ends were 4 bases for V and 3 bases for J; bases not matched to a gene: 5. This CDR3 has 14 residues. The germline V gene has CDR1 LGHDT and CDR2 YNNKEL (reference sequence). This chain's CDR3 is CASSPYRGHTEAFF. For the CDR3, the DNA is TGTGCCAGCAGCCCTTACAGGGGCCACACTGAAGCTTTCTTT.

The CDR3 nucleotides are TGTGCCAGCAGTTCCCCCGGAAGCGGAGTTGGATCCGGGGCCAACGTCCTGACTTTC. It yields the protein CASSSPGSGVGSGANVLTF. J is TRBJ2-6 and V is TRBV27, with a tentative D call TRBD2 (5 bases). The CDR3 spans 19 residues. The germline V gene encodes CDR1 MNHEY and CDR2 SMNVEV (reference sequence). V dropped 4 bases and J dropped 4 bases, with 23 bases sitting between them.

The chain employs TRBV20-1 and TRBJ2-7; 8 bases map to TRBD1. This CDR3 contains 15 residues. Trimming took 2 bases from V and 2 from J; bases not matched to a gene: 8. Germline V gene data show CDR1 as DFQATT and CDR2 as SNEGSKA (reference sequence). CDR3: CSARSLGQAPYEQYF. The CDR3 DNA reads as TGCAGTGCTAGATCACTGGGACAGGCGCCCTACGAGCAGTACTTC.